Below, one T cell receptor beta chain is given with its context. Its target is not known. The data belong to a study of OX40 agonist ivuxolimab in advanced cancers. Study in general: Treatment of patients was with ivuxolimab, an agonistic anti-OX40 (CD134) antibody. Patients with prior anti-PD-1, anti-PD-L1 or anti-CTLA-4 therapy were eligible; approximately 40% had some.

Overall study findings and caveats: Averaging showed that CD8+ T cells had more expanded clones than CD4+ did. With doses of 0.1 to 3.0 mg/kg, CD4+ and CD8+ blood T cells had undergone clonal expansion by week 6.

The table came from immunoSEQ multiplex PCR; TCRdb's copy has only in-frame clones and leaves some out. This table has approximately 100,000 clones, less than 95% appearing once. The TCR comes from an adult with an advanced solid tumor such as melanoma, head and neck, liver or kidney cancer. The sample was CD4+ or CD8+ T cells sorted from blood, taken in a trial of the OX40 agonist ivuxolimab.

The CDR3 coding sequence is TGTGCTAGTGGTTTGGGCGAATCCGACGGTGAAGCTTTCTTT. It specifies CASGLGESDGEAFF. The chain uses TRBV12-5 and TRBJ1-1; no definite D call. Germline CDR1 and CDR2: LGHNT and FRNRAP. The CDR3 has 14 residues. With 1 base removed from V and 7 bases from J, the gap between germline ends came to 13 bases. The complete variable domain, with remaining parts taken from reference TRBV12-5 and TRBJ1-1, reads DARVTQTPRHKVTEMGQEVTMRCQPILGHNTVFWYRQTMMQGLELLAYFRNRAPLDDSGMPKDRFSAEMPDATLATLKIQPSEPRDSAVYFCASGLGESDGEAFFGQGTRLTVV.